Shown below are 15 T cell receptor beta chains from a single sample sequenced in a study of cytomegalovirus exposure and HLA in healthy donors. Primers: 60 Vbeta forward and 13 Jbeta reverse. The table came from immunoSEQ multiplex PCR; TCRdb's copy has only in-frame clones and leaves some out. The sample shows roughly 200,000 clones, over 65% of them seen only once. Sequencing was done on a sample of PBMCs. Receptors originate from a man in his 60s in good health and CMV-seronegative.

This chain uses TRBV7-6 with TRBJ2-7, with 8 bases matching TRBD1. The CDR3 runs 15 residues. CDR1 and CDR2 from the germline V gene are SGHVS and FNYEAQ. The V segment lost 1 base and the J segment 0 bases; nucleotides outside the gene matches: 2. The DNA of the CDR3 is TGTGCCAGCAGCTTAGGGACAGGGTCCTCCTACGAGCAGTACTTC. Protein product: CASSLGTGSSYEQYF.

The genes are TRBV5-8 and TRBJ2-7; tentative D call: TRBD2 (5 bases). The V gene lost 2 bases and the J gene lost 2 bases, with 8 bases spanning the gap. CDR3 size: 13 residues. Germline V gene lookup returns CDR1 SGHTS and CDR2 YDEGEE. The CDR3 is CASSFRLTYEQYF. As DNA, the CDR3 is TGTGCCAGCAGCTTTCGACTAACCTACGAGCAGTACTTC.

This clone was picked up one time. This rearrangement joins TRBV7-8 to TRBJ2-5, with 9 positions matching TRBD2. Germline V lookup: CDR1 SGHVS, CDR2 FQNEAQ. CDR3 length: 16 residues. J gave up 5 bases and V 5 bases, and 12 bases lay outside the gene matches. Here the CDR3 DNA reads TGTGCCAGCAGCCCACGACCGGGCGGGGGGGCGGAGACCCAGTACTTC. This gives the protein CASSPRPGGGAETQYF.

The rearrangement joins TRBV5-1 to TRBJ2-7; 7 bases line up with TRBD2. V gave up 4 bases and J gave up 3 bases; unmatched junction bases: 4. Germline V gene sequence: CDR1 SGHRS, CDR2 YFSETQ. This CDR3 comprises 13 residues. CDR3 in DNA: TGCGCCAGCAGCCATAGGGAGGGCTACGAGCAGTACTTC. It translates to CASSHREGYEQYF.

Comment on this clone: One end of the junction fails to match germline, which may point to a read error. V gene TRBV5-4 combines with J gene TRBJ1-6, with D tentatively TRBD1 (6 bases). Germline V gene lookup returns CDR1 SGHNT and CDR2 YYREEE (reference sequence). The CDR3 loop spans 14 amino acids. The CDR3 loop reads CANSLDRFPSPLHF. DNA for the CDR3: TGTGCCAACAGCTTGGACAGATTCCCTTCACCCCTCCACTTT.

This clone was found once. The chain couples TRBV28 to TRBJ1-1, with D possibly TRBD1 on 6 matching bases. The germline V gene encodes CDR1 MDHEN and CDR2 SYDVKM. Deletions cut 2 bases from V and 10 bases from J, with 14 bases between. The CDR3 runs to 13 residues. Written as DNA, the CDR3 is TGTGCCAGCAGTTTAGGGTGGGGGCAGACAGCTTTCTTT. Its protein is CASSLGWGQTAFF.

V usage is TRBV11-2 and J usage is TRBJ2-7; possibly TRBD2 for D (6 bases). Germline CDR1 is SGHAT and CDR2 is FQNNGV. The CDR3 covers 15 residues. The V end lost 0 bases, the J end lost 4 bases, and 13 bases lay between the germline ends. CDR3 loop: CASSLDGGLEYEQYF. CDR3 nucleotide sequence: TGTGCCAGCAGCTTAGATGGAGGGTTAGAGTACGAGCAGTACTTC.

As DNA, the CDR3 is TGTGCCAGCAGTGGCACCCGCCGGGAGCAGTACTTC. The encoded protein is CASSGTRREQYF. This chain links TRBV2 with TRBJ2-7; no firm D call. Germline V gene data show CDR1 as SNHLY and CDR2 as FYNNEI. This CDR3 is 12 amino acids long. The V end was cut by 4 bases, the J end by 7 bases, with 11 bases between. Looking up the rest from reference TRBV2 and TRBJ2-7 gives the full variable domain: EPEVTQTPSHQVTQMGQEVILRCVPISNHLYFYWYRQILGQKVEFLVSFYNNEISEKSEIFDDQFSVERPDGSNFTLKIRSTKLEDSAMYFCASSGTRREQYFGPGTRLTVT.

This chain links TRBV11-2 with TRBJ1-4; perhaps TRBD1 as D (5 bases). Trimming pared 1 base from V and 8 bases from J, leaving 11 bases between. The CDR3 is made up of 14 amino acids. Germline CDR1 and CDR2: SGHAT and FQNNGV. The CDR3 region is CASSLVSGYEKLFF. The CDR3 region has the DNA TGTGCCAGCAGCTTAGTTTCAGGGTACGAAAAACTGTTTTTT.

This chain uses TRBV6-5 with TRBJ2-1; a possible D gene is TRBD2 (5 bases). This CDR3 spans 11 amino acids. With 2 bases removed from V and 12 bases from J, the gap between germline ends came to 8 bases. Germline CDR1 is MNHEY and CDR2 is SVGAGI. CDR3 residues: CASSYASRQFF. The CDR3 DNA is TGTGCCAGCAGTTACGCTAGCAGGCAGTTCTTC.

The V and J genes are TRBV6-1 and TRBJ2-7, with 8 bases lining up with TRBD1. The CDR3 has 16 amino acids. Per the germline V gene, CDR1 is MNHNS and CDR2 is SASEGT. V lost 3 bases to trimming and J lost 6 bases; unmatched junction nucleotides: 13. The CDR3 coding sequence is TGTGCCAGCAGTGATATGGGACAGGTAGAGCTATCCGAGCAGTACTTC. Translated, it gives CASSDMGQVELSEQYF.

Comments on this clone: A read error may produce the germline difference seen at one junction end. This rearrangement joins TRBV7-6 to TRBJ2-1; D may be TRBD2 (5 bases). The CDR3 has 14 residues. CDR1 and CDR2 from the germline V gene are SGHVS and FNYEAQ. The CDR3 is CVSSLLSGENEQFF. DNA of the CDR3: TGTGTCAGCAGCTTATTATCCGGGGAGAATGAGCAGTTCTTC.

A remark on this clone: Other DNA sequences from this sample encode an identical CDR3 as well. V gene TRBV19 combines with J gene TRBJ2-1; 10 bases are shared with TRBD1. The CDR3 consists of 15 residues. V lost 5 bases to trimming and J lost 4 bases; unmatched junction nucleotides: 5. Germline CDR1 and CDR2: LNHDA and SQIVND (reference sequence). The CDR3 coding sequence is TGTGCCAGTAGTCCAGGACAGGGGGTTTACAATGAGCAGTTCTTC. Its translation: CASSPGQGVYNEQFF.

The CDR3 spells CASSEAYRDRVVATNEKLFF. The DNA of the CDR3 is TGTGCCAGCAGTGAAGCGTACCGGGACAGGGTAGTTGCAACTAATGAAAAACTGTTTTTT. The genes are TRBV6-1 and TRBJ1-4; 9 positions agree with TRBD1. J lost 0 bases, V lost 0 bases, and 11 bases had no gene match. Germline V gives CDR1 MNHNS, CDR2 SASEGT. CDR3 size: 20 residues.

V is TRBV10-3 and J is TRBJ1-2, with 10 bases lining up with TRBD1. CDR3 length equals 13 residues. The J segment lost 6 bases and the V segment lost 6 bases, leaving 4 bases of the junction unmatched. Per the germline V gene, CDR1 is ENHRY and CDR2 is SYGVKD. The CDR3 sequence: CAIRDRGTDGYTF. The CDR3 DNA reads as TGTGCCATCAGGGACAGGGGGACGGATGGCTACACCTTC.